This T cell receptor beta chain was identified during a study of blood T cell repertoires in COVID-19. Generated by immunoSEQ multiplex PCR, the TCRdb table keeps only in-frame clones and is missing some. The sample lists around 130,000 clones, around three quarters seen once, with approximately 10% in the top ten. Input material: peripheral blood. The sequence derives from a human donor in a cohort sampled during active COVID-19.

The CDR3: CASGRDSNQPQHF. The DNA for the CDR3 is TGTGCCAGCGGCCGGGATAGCAATCAGCCCCAGCATTTT. V is TRBV6-5 and J is TRBJ1-5; D not certain. The CDR3 consists of 13 residues. Germline CDR1 is MNHEY and CDR2 is SVGAGI. The V and J ends lost 8 bases and 0 bases respectively, with 8 bases between them.